These 23 T cell receptor beta chains were all obtained from the same sample, sequenced in a study of beta chain features in type 1 diabetes. Expressed TCRB transcripts got sequenced, as all isolated RNA was reverse transcribed. Profiled with immunoSEQ multiplex PCR; TCRdb holds only in-frame clones, not every one. Of roughly 310,000 clones detected, more than 9.5% appear once; the ten largest clones hold more than 0.015%. Sequencing was performed on naive CD4+ T cells from blood. These receptors were obtained from a woman aged 30 to 39 in good health.

This clone was seen a few times. This rearrangement joins TRBV7-6 to TRBJ2-5; 10 nucleotides align to TRBD2. Germline V gene data show CDR1 as SGHVS and CDR2 as FNYEAQ. J was trimmed by 4 bases and V by 0 bases; bases with no gene match: 5. The length of the CDR3 is 16 residues. The chain's CDR3 is CASSLAAGGLRETQYF. CDR3 DNA: TGTGCCAGCAGCTTAGCAGCGGGAGGGCTTCGAGAGACCCAGTACTTC.

V and J are TRBV9 and TRBJ2-2; TRBD2 agrees at 12 bases. J lost 3 bases, V lost 4 bases, and 1 base had no gene match. The V gene's germline CDR1 is SGDLS and CDR2 YYNGEE. This CDR3 is 15 amino acids long. The CDR3: CASSLAGGYTGELFF. CDR3 sequence (DNA): TGTGCCAGCAGCCTAGCGGGAGGGTACACCGGGGAGCTGTTTTTT. Supplemented by reference TRBV9 and TRBJ2-2, the full variable domain reads DSGVTQTPKHLITATGQRVTLRCSPRSGDLSVYWYQQSLDQGLQFLIQYYNGEERAKGNILERFSAQQFPDLHSELNLSSLELGDSALYFCASSLAGGYTGELFFGEGSRLTVL.

This clone appeared a few times. This chain links TRBV6-5 with TRBJ2-7; D remains ambiguous. Germline V lookup: CDR1 MNHEY, CDR2 SVGAGI. V was shortened by 5 bases and J by 0 bases, with 8 bases between the two germline ends. The CDR3 totals 13 residues. The CDR3 is CASSPTGSYEQYF. The CDR3 nucleotides read TGTGCCAGCAGTCCTACCGGCTCCTACGAGCAGTACTTC.

Only a few counts were recorded for this clone. The chain uses TRBV28 and TRBJ2-5, with a weak D call TRBD2 (5 bases). V was clipped by 5 bases and J by 2 bases, with 9 bases between them. The V gene's germline CDR1 is MDHEN and CDR2 SYDVKM. CDR3 length equals 13 residues. The CDR3 spells CASSAGYQETQYF. The CDR3 nucleotides read TGTGCCAGCAGTGCGGGTTATCAAGAGACCCAGTACTTC. The variable domain in full, with the rest retrieved from reference TRBV28 and TRBJ2-5, is DVKVTQSSRYLVKRTGEKVFLECVQDMDHENMFWYRQDPGLGLRLIYFSYDVKMKEKGDIPEGYSVSREKKERFSLILESASTNQTSMYLCASSAGYQETQYFGPGTRLLVL.

This chain uses TRBV5-1 with TRBJ2-7; the match to TRBD1 covers 9 bases. The CDR3 is made up of 16 amino acids. CDR1 is SGHRS and CDR2 is YFSETQ in the germline V gene. J lost 6 bases, V lost 0 bases, and 10 bases had no gene match. The chain's CDR3 is CASSLEPGQGTLEQYF. The CDR3, as DNA: TGCGCCAGCAGCTTGGAACCGGGACAGGGTACTCTCGAGCAGTACTTC.

This chain uses TRBV21-1 with TRBJ2-5; no check of the table's D call, TRBD1, against the DNA was made. TRBV21-1 is a listed pseudogene. The CDR3 has 14 amino acids. For the CDR3, the DNA is TGTGCCAGCACCCAAGGGGGCTATCAAGAGACCCAGTACTTC. Residues: CASTQGGYQETQYF.

This clone was seen only a few times. This chain links TRBV9 with TRBJ2-3; D might be TRBD2 (6 bases). V was shortened by 4 bases and J by 0 bases, with 15 bases between the two germline ends. Germline V gene sequence: CDR1 SGDLS, CDR2 YYNGEE. The CDR3 covers 16 residues. CDR3 sequence reads: CASSPPGLESTDTQYF. The DNA of the CDR3 is TGTGCCAGCAGCCCGCCGGGACTTGAAAGCACAGATACGCAGTATTTT. Full variable domain (rest looked up from reference TRBV9 and TRBJ2-3): DSGVTQTPKHLITATGQRVTLRCSPRSGDLSVYWYQQSLDQGLQFLIQYYNGEERAKGNILERFSAQQFPDLHSELNLSSLELGDSALYFCASSPPGLESTDTQYFGPGTRLTVL.

The J gene is TRBJ1-2, the V gene TRBV2, with a weak D call TRBD1 (5 bases). V was trimmed by 5 bases and J by 0 bases, leaving 13 bases between them. Germline V gene data show CDR1 as SNHLY and CDR2 as FYNNEI. The CDR3 covers 15 residues. This CDR3 reads CASSLQGLANYGYTF. CDR3 coding DNA: TGTGCCAGCAGTCTGCAGGGCTTAGCTAACTATGGCTACACCTTC.

The sample holds a few counts of this clone. The genes are TRBV5-1 and TRBJ2-7; 9 nucleotides line up with TRBD1. Trimming took 5 bases from V and 6 from J; bases not matched to a gene: 6. This CDR3 has 13 residues. Germline CDR1 reads SGHRS; CDR2 reads YFSETQ. The DNA of the CDR3 is TGCGCCAGCAGACCGGGACAGGGTGGCGAGCAGTACTTC. Protein: CASRPGQGGEQYF.

Worth noting for this clone: One end of the junction fails to match germline, which may point to a read error. The V call is TRBV7-7, the J call TRBJ2-5; 11 bases map to TRBD2. There are 14 residues in the CDR3. The V gene's germline CDR1 is SSHAT and CDR2 FNYEAQ (reference sequence). The DNA of the CDR3 is TGTGCTAGCAGCTTAGCGGGAGGGCAAGAGACCCAGTACTTC. Protein: CASSLAGGQETQYF.

The J gene is TRBJ2-7, the V gene TRBV4-3, with D tentatively TRBD2 (6 bases). Germline CDR1 and CDR2: LGHNA and YSLEER. V was shortened by 1 base and J by 4 bases, with 17 bases between the two germline ends. The CDR3 runs to 16 residues. CDR3 in amino acids: CASSQGFVGRIYEQYF. The CDR3 nucleotides read TGCGCCAGCAGCCAAGGGTTCGTCGGGAGAATATACGAGCAGTACTTC.

The chain recombines TRBV7-8 with TRBJ2-7; the match to TRBD2 covers 14 bases. V was pared by 5 bases and J by 3 bases, with 6 bases of the junction left unmatched. Germline V CDR1 and CDR2: SGHVS, FQNEAQ. The length of the CDR3 is 16 residues. The CDR3 region is CASSVGTSGRNYEQYF. CDR3 DNA sequence: TGTGCCAGCAGCGTTGGGACTAGCGGGAGAAACTACGAGCAGTACTTC.

The chain couples TRBV15 to TRBJ2-1, with TRBD2 matching over 9 bases. The J segment lost 9 bases and the V segment lost 0 bases, leaving 9 bases of the junction unmatched. Germline CDR1 reads LNHNV; CDR2 reads YYDKDF (reference sequence). The CDR3 has 16 residues. CDR3 residues: CATSRDFSGRSGEQFF. The CDR3 region has the DNA TGTGCCACCAGCAGAGATTTCAGCGGGAGGTCCGGTGAGCAGTTCTTC.

V gene TRBV7-2 combines with J gene TRBJ2-1; a weak D match, TRBD1 (5 bases). The V end was cut by 5 bases, the J end by 6 bases, with 14 bases between. Germline loops: CDR1 SGHTA, CDR2 FQGNSA. The CDR3 extends over 14 amino acids. CDR3 sequence (DNA): TGTGCCAGCAGCCCGTCGACAGCTACCAATGAGCAGTTCTTC. Protein sequence: CASSPSTATNEQFF.

V and J are TRBV28 and TRBJ2-7, with TRBD1 matching 9 bases. V trimming: 4 bases; J trimming: 4 bases; junction bases outside the gene matches: 11. There are 16 residues in the CDR3. The germline V gene has CDR1 MDHEN and CDR2 SYDVKM. Written as DNA, the CDR3 is TGTGCCAGCAGTTCCCACGTCCGGGACAGGGATTACGAGCAGTACTTC. Its protein product is CASSSHVRDRDYEQYF. The complete variable domain, with remaining parts taken from reference TRBV28 and TRBJ2-7, reads DVKVTQSSRYLVKRTGEKVFLECVQDMDHENMFWYRQDPGLGLRLIYFSYDVKMKEKGDIPEGYSVSREKKERFSLILESASTNQTSMYLCASSSHVRDRDYEQYFGPGTRLTVT.

This clone has more than one count but fewer than ten. The chain is built from TRBV18 and TRBJ2-1, with TRBD1 identical over 10 bases. The trim removed 3 bases at V and 6 bases at J, leaving 5 bases unmatched. The CDR3 spans 15 residues. Germline V gene lookup returns CDR1 KGHSH and CDR2 LQKENI. DNA for the CDR3: TGTGCCAGCTCACCGGACAGGGGGTACATCAATGAGCAGTTCTTC. Amino acids: CASSPDRGYINEQFF. Complete variable domain (other parts from reference TRBV18 and TRBJ2-1): NAGVMQNPRHLVRRRGQEARLRCSPMKGHSHVYWYRQLPEEGLKFMVYLQKENIIDESGMPKERFSAEFPKEGPSILRIQQVVRGDSAAYFCASSPDRGYINEQFFGPGTRLTVL.

This chain uses TRBV19 with TRBJ2-7; 7 bases map to TRBD2. Germline values: CDR1 LNHDA, CDR2 SQIVND (reference sequence). The V and J ends lost 5 bases and 7 bases, in that order; junction bases with no gene match: 14. The CDR3 is 15 residues long. DNA for the CDR3: TGTGCCAGTAGTTCGACTAGCACCGGGACGCGGGAGCAGTACTTC. This encodes CASSSTSTGTREQYF.

The chain joins TRBV5-1 to TRBJ2-3; 8 nucleotides match TRBD2. The CDR3 extends over 14 amino acids. Germline V gene data show CDR1 as SGHRS and CDR2 as YFSETQ. V shed 1 base, J shed 6 bases, and the junction held 4 bases outside the gene matches. The CDR3 DNA reads TGCGCCAGCAGCTTGCTTTCTAGCGGGGATACGCAGTATTTT. It yields the protein CASSLLSSGDTQYF.

The chain couples TRBV29-1 to TRBJ2-3; 11 nucleotides agree with TRBD2. CDR1 is SQVTM and CDR2 is ANQGSEA in the germline V gene. V shed 2 bases and J 3 bases; nucleotides not matched to a gene: 4. The CDR3 is 15 amino acids. The chain's CDR3 is CSVERASGRTDTQYF. CDR3 DNA: TGCAGCGTTGAACGCGCTAGCGGGAGGACAGATACGCAGTATTTT.

This clone was observed a few times. The V and J genes are TRBV2 and TRBJ2-3, with 9 bases that match TRBD2. This CDR3 comprises 14 residues. Germline assignment: CDR1 SNHLY and CDR2 FYNNEI. V was pared by 6 bases and J by 7 bases, with 8 bases of the junction left unmatched. The CDR3 DNA is TGTGCCAGCAGGGTAGCGGGAGCCGACCATACGCAGTATTTT. Protein: CASRVAGADHTQYF.

This clone occurred a few times. This chain links TRBV19 with TRBJ2-3; 12 nucleotides line up with TRBD2. Looked up from germline, CDR1 is LNHDA and CDR2 is SQIVND (reference sequence). J gave up 5 bases and V 2 bases, and 2 bases lay outside the gene matches. The CDR3 has 15 residues. In nucleotides, the CDR3 is TGTGCCAGTAGTATACTAGCGGGAGGGCAAGATACGCAGTATTTT. Its translation: CASSILAGGQDTQYF. Drawing the rest from reference TRBV19 and TRBJ2-3, the complete variable domain is DGGITQSPKYLFRKEGQNVTLSCEQNLNHDAMYWYRQDPGQGLRLIYYSQIVNDFQKGDIAEGYSVSREKKESFPLTVTSAQKNPTAFYLCASSILAGGQDTQYFGPGTRLTVL.

There are a few counts of this clone. The rearrangement links TRBV29-1 to TRBJ2-1, with 10 nucleotides matching TRBD1. CDR1 is SQVTM, CDR2 ANQGSEA, per germline. J was trimmed by 14 bases and V by 6 bases; bases with no gene match: 16. The CDR3 has 14 residues. The CDR3 loop reads CSVGIETGGSTEFF. The CDR3 nucleotides read TGCAGCGTCGGGATAGAGACAGGGGGCTCTACCGAGTTCTTC.

This clone was observed a handful of times. The CDR3 DNA sequence: TGTGCCAGCACCCCCGGGGGGGAGACCCAGTACTTC. Its translation is CASTPGGETQYF. The chain links TRBV7-2 to TRBJ2-5; 7 bases are shared with TRBD2. The CDR3 is 12 residues long. Germline CDR1 is SGHTA and CDR2 is FQGNSA. V shed 7 bases, J shed 5 bases, and the junction held 4 bases outside the gene matches.